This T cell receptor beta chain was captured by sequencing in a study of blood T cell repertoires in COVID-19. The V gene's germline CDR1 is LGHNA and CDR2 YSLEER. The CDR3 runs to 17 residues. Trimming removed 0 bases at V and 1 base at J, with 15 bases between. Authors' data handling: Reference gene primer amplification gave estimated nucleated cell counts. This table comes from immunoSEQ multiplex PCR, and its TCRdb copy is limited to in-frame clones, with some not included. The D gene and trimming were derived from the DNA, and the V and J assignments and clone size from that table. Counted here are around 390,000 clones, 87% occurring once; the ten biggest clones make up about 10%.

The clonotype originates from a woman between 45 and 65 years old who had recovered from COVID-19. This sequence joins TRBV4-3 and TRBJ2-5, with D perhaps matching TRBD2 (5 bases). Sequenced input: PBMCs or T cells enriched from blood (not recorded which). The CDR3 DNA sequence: TGCGCCAGCAGCCAAGAAACCGTTGAGGGAAGCCAAGAGACCCAGTACTTC. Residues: CASSQETVEGSQETQYF.